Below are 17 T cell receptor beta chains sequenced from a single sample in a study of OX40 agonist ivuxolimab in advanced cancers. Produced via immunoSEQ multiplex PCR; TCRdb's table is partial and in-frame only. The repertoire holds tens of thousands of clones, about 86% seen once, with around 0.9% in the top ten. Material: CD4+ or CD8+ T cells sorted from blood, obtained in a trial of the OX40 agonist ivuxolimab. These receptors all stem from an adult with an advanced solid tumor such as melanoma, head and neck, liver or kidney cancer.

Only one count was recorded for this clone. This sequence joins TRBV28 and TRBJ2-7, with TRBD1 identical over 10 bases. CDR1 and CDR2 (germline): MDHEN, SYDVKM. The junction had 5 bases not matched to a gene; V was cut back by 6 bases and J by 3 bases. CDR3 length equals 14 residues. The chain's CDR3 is CASSPRDRGYEQYF. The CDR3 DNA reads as TGTGCCAGCAGCCCCCGGGACAGGGGCTACGAGCAGTACTTC.

The CDR3 DNA reads as TGTGCCAGCAGCGTAGGAACAGGGGACACCGGGGAGCTGTTTTTT. Its translation is CASSVGTGDTGELFF. The chain links TRBV9 to TRBJ2-2, with TRBD1 matching 7 bases. CDR1 and CDR2 from the germline V gene are SGDLS and YYNGEE. V shed 0 bases and J 3 bases; nucleotides not matched to a gene: 2. This CDR3 has 15 residues.

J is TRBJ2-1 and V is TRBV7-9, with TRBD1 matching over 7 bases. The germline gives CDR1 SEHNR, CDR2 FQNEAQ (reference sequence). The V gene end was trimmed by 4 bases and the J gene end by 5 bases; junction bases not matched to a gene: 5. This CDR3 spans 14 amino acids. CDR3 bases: TGTGCCAGCAGCTATCACAGGGGAAACAATGAGCAGTTCTTC. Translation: CASSYHRGNNEQFF.

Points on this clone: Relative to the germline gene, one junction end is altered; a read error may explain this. The CDR3 DNA reads TGTGCCAGCAGCATAGCGACAGGGACAGGGGGTCTTGGCTACACCTTC. Translated, it gives CASSIATGTGGLGYTF. The rearrangement links TRBV7-8 to TRBJ1-2; 11 positions agree with TRBD1. In germline, CDR1 is SGHVS, CDR2 FQNEAQ. The CDR3 extends over 16 amino acids.

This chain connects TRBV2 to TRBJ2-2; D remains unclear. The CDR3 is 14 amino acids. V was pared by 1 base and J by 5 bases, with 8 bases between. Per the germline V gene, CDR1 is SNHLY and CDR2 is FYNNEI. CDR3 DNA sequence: TGTGCCAGCAGTGAAGTGTCGGGTACCGGGGAGCTGTTTTTT. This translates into CASSEVSGTGELFF.

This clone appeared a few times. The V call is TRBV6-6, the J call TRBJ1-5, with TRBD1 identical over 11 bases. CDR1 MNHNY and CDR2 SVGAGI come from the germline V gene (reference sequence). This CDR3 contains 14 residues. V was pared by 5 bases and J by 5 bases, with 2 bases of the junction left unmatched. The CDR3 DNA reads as TGTGCCAGCAGTCGGACAGGGGGCGATCAGCCCCAGCATTTT. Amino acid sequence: CASSRTGGDQPQHF.

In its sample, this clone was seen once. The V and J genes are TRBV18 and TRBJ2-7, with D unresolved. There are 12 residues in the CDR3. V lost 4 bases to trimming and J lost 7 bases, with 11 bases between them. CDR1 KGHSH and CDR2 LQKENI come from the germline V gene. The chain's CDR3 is CASSLIAGEQYF. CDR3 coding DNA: TGTGCCAGCTCACTGATTGCCGGAGAGCAGTACTTC.

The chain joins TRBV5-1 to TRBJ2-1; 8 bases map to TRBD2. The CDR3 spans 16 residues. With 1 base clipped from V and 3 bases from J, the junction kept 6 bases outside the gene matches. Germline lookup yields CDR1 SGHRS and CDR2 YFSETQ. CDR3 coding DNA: TGCGCCAGCAGCTTGATGTCTAGCGGGCGCTACAATGAGCAGTTCTTC. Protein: CASSLMSSGRYNEQFF.

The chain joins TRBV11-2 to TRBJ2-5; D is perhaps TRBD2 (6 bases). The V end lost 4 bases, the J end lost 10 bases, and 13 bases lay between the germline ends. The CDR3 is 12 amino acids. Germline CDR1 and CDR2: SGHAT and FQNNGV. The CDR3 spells CASSSRGEVQYF. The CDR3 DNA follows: TGTGCCAGCAGCTCCCGAGGGGAGGTCCAGTACTTC.

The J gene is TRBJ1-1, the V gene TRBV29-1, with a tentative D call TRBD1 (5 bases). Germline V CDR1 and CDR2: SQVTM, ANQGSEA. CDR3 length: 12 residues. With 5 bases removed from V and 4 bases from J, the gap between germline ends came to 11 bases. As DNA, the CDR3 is TGCAGCGTTTCCGGGGGGGTCACTGAAGCTTTCTTT. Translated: CSVSGGVTEAFF. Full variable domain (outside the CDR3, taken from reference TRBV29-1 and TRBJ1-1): SAVISQKPSRDICQRGTSLTIQCQVDSQVTMMFWYRQQPGQSLTLIATANQGSEATYESGFVIDKFPISRPNLTFSTLTVSNMSPEDSSIYLCSVSGGVTEAFFGQGTRLTVV.

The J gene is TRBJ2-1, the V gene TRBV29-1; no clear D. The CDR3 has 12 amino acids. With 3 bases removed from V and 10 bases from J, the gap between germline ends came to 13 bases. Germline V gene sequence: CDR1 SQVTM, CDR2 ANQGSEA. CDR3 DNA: TGCAGCGTTGAGGCGGCCCTGGGGGAGCAGTTCTTC. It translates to CSVEAALGEQFF.

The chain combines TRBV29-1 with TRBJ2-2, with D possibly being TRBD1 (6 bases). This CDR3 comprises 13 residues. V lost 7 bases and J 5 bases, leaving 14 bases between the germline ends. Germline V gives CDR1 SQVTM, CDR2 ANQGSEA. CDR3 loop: CSAGAGSTGELFF. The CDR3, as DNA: TGCAGCGCAGGGGCAGGGTCGACCGGGGAGCTGTTTTTT.

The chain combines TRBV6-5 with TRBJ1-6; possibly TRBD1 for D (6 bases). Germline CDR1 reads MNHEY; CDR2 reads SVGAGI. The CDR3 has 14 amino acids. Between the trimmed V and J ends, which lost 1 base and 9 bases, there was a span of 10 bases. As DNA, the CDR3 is TGTGCCAGCAGTTACTACACCAGGGGTTCACCCCTCCACTTT. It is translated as CASSYYTRGSPLHF.

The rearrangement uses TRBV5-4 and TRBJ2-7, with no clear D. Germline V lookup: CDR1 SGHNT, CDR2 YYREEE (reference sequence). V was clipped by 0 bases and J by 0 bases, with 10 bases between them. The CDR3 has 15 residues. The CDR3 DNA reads TGTGCCAGCAGCTTGGCCGGGTCTAACTCCTACGAGCAGTACTTC. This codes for CASSLAGSNSYEQYF.

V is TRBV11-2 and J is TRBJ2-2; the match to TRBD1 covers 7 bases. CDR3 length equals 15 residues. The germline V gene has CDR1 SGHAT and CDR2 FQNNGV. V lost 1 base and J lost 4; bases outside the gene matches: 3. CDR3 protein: CASSLGDSFTGELFF. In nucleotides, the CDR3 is TGTGCCAGCAGCTTAGGGGACAGCTTCACCGGGGAGCTGTTTTTT.

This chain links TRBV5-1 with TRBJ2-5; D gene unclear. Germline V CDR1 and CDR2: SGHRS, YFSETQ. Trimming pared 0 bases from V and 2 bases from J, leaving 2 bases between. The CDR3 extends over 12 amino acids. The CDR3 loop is CASSLGQETQYF. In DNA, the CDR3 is TGCGCCAGCAGCTTGGGGCAAGAGACCCAGTACTTC.

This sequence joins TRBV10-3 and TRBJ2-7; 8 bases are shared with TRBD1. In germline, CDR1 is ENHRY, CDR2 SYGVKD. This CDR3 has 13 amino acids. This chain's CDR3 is CAASGTGSYEQYF. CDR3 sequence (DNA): TGTGCGGCGTCCGGGACAGGCTCCTACGAGCAGTACTTC.